This T cell receptor (beta chain) was recorded in a study of cytomegalovirus exposure and HLA in healthy donors. Study results and limitations: While the bulk of TCR sequences proved rare, some public TCRs turned up in many donors. Roughly uniform depth of sequencing across donors was assumed in presence/absence analyses. There were several of the most significant clusters that appeared linked to common viral pathogens in a later analysis. Later work showed greater clonal expansion in HLA-associated TCR beta chains than in equally common others.

This clone has only a few counts. Its cognate antigen is unknown. Use of 60 Vbeta and 13 Jbeta primers characterized the PCR. Only in-frame clones appear in the TCRdb table, and some are missing; sequencing was by immunoSEQ multiplex PCR. The sample shows fewer than 200,000 clones, roughly 80% of them seen only once. The V gene's germline CDR1 is SGHRS and CDR2 YFSETQ. The length of the CDR3 is 15 residues. The V and J ends lost 2 bases and 7 bases, in that order; junction bases with no gene match: 11. Sample: PBMCs. This sequence originates from a male donor in good health and CMV-seronegative. This rearrangement joins TRBV5-1 to TRBJ1-2; 7 nucleotides match TRBD1. Here the CDR3 reads CASSFGLRQGTGYTF. In DNA, the CDR3 is TGCGCCAGCAGCTTCGGCTTAAGACAGGGTACTGGCTACACCTTC. The whole variable domain, remainder taken from reference TRBV5-1 and TRBJ1-2, is KAGVTQTPRYLIKTRGQQVTLSCSPISGHRSVSWYQQTPGQGLQFLFEYFSETQRNKGNFPGRFSGRQFSNSRSEMNVSTLELGDSALYLCASSFGLRQGTGYTFGSGTRLTVV.